Sequencing of this T cell receptor (beta chain) was carried out in a study of T cell responses to AZD1222 COVID-19 vaccine. Notes on the study in general: Clonal diversity may have been underestimated, and the donors were mostly white British, with more females than males.

As to this clone: What it recognizes is unknown.

Some clones are missing from TCRdb's copy, which holds only in-frame ones; the method was immunoSEQ multiplex PCR. The sample holds under 150,000 clones, over 85% seen once. This material consisted of peripheral blood, taken on day 0 of AZD1222 vaccination. The origin of this receptor is an adult in good health.

The CDR3 DNA reads as TGTGCCAGCAGCTTAGCTGGGGATCAGCCTCGACAGTACTTC. Residues: CASSLAGDQPRQYF. V and J are TRBV7-8 and TRBJ2-4; D gene uncertain. The CDR3 spans 14 residues. The V gene's germline CDR1 is SGHVS and CDR2 FQNEAQ. V lost 0 bases and J lost 13, with 16 bases in between. Supplemented by reference TRBV7-8 and TRBJ2-4, the full variable domain reads GAGVSQSPRYKVAKRGQDVALRCDPISGHVSLFWYQQALGQGPEFLTYFQNEAQLDKSGLPSDRFFAERPEGSVSTLKIQRTQQEDSAVYLCASSLAGDQPRQYFGAGTRLSVL.